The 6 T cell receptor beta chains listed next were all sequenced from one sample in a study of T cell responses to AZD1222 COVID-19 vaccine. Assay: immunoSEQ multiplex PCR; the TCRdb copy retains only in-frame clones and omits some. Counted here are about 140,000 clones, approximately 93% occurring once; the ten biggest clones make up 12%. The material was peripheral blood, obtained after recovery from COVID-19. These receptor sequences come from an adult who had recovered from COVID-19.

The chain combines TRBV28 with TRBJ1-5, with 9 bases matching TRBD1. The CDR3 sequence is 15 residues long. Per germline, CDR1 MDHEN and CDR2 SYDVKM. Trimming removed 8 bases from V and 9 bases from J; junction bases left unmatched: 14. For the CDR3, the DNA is TGTGCCAGCTTTAGAGGGGACAGGGTAATACGGCCCCAGCATTTT. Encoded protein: CASFRGDRVIRPQHF.

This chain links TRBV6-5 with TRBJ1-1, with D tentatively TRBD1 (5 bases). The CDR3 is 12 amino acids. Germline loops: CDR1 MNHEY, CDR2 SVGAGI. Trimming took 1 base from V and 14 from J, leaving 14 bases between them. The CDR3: CASSYWGVVTFF. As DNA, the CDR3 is TGTGCCAGCAGTTACTGGGGGGTTGTTACCTTCTTT.

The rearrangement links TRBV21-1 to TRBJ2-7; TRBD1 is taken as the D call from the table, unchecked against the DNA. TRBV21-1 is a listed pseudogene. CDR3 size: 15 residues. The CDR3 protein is CASTPRDREPYEQYF. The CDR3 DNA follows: TGTGCCAGCACCCCAAGGGACAGGGAGCCCTACGAGCAGTACTTC.

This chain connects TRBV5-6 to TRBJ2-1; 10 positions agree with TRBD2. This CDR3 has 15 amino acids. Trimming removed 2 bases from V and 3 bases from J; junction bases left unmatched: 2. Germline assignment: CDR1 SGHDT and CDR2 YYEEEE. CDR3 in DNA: TGTGCCAGCAGCTTACTAGCGGGAAGCTACAATGAGCAGTTCTTC. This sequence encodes CASSLLAGSYNEQFF.

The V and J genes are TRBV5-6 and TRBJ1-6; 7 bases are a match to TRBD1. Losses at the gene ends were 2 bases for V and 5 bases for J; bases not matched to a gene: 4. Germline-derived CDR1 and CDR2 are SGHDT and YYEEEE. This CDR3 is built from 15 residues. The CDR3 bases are TGTGCCAGCAGCTTTGAGGACAGGAATAATTCACCCCTCCACTTT. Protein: CASSFEDRNNSPLHF.

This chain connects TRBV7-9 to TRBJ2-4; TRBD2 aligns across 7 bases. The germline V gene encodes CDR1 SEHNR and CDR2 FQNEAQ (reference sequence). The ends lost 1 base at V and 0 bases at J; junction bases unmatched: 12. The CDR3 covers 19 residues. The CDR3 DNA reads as TGTGCCAGCAGCTTAGTGGGCGGGAGCGGTAATCTAGCCAAAAACATTCAGTACTTC. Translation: CASSLVGGSGNLAKNIQYF.